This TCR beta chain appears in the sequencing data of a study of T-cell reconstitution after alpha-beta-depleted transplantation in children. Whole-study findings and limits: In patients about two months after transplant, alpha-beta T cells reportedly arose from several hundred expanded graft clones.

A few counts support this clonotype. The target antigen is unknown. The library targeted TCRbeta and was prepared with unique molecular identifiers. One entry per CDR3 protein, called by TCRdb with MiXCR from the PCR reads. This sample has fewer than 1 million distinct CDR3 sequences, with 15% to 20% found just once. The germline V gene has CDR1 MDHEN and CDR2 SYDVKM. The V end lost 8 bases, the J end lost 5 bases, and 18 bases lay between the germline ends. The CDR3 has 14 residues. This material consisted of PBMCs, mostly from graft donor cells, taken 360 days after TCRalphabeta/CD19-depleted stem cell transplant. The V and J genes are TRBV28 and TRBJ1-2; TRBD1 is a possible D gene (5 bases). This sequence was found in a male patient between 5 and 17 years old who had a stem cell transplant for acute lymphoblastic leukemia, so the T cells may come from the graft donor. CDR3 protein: CASAQDIRSYGYTF. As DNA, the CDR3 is TGTGCCAGCGCTCAGGACATTAGATCGTATGGCTACACCTTC.